This record covers a single T cell receptor (beta chain). Sequencing used immunoSEQ multiplex PCR; TCRdb keeps in-frame clones, though not all of them. Altogether about 160,000 clones are present, 82% being singletons, with the ten largest covering over 9.5%. This specimen comes from a study of blood T cell repertoires in COVID-19. Germline CDR1 reads MNHEY; CDR2 reads SVGAGI. CDR3 length equals 14 residues. J was trimmed by 0 bases and V by 8 bases; bases with no gene match: 3. Sequenced material: peripheral blood. The clonotype comes from a woman of 80 years or more with active or convalescent COVID-19. This chain uses TRBV6-5 with TRBJ1-3; 8 bases align to TRBD1. In DNA form, the CDR3 reads TGTGCCAGCCAGCAGGGGGCCTCTGGAAACACCATATATTTT. Translated, it gives CASQQGASGNTIYF.